This TCR beta chain is drawn from a study of T cells in Graves' hyperthyroidism and ophthalmopathy. Study-wide context: Once the initial diagnosis was made, peripheral blood was obtained before any treatment.

The investigators amplified TCR beta CDR3 regions from RNA transcripts. HTBI primers were used for first-round RT-PCR of the TCR CDR3. TCRdb reanalysed the multiplex PCR reads using MiXCR and keeps one entry per CDR3 protein. Here the sample spans under 300,000 distinct CDR3 sequences, 13% to 15% being singletons. The specimen sequenced was blood. This TCR was sampled from a woman aged 50 to 60 with Graves' hyperthyroidism that later progressed to Graves' ophthalmopathy.

The chain's CDR3 is CASVPGHPFSGNTIYF. The CDR3 DNA follows: TGTGCCAGCGTCCCAGGACACCCCTTCTCTGGAAACACCATATATTTT. The rearrangement joins TRBV6-1 to TRBJ1-3, with a weak D call TRBD1 (5 bases). Trimming pared 8 bases from V and 0 bases from J, leaving 17 bases between. The length of the CDR3 is 16 residues. Germline CDR1 MNHNS, CDR2 SASEGT.